These T cell receptor beta chains were read from a single sample in a study of T-cell reconstitution after alpha-beta-depleted transplantation in children. TCRdb used MiXCR to reprocess the PCR reads, holding one entry per CDR3 protein. The sample has 780,000 or so distinct CDR3 sequences, 16% seen once; the top ten hold around 5.3%. The sequencing used PBMCs, mostly from graft donor cells, collected 360 days after TCRalphabeta/CD19-depleted stem cell transplant. These TCRs come from a male patient younger than 18 who had a stem cell transplant for acute lymphoblastic leukemia, so the T cells may come from the graft donor. Both conserved end residues are part of each CDR3. A D gene is named only where the DNA matches it firmly. Not every row has a clone size; where given, it reads once, few, many or a size class.

d_call cdr3_length j_call clone_size v_call cdr3_nt cdr3_aa
NA 10 TRBJ2-5 NA TRBV20-1 TGCAGTGCCTTTGAAGAGACCCAGTACTTC CSAFEETQYF
TRBD1 16 TRBJ2-7 NA TRBV20-1 TGCAGTGCTAGGGAGGCCGACAGGGGCCATCGATGGGAGCAGTACTTC CSAREADRGHRWEQYF
TRBD2 16 TRBJ2-1 NA TRBV5-1 TGCGCCAGCGGCACACTAATTGGACTAGTTCCCAATGAGCAGTTCTTC CASGTLIGLVPNEQFF
NA 15 TRBJ2-5 few TRBV5-1 TGCGCCAGCAGCTTGACCGCAGGGGGGTCAGAGACCCAGTACTTC CASSLTAGGSETQYF
NA 11 TRBJ2-7 NA TRBV20-1 TGCAGTGCTCAAGGGATCTACGAGCAGTACTTC CSAQGIYEQYF
NA 15 TRBJ1-4 NA TRBV5-5 TGTGCCAGCAGCTTCGGGGGGCAGGGTCGAGAAAAACTGTTTTTT CASSFGGQGREKLFF
NA 16 TRBJ2-1 NA TRBV12-3/TRBV12-4 TGTGCCAGCAGTTTTAGGCCGGGGGCTGTGGACGATGAGCAGTTCTTC CASSFRPGAVDDEQFF
NA 14 TRBJ2-1 NA TRBV20-1 TGCAGTGCTAATTGGTGGAGCTCCTACAATGAGCAGTTCTTC CSANWWSSYNEQFF
TRBD1 17 TRBJ1-1 NA TRBV7-3 TGTGCCAGCAGCTTGTACCCGGGACAGGGGATTTTCACTGAAGCTTTCTTT CASSLYPGQGIFTEAFF
TRBD2 19 TRBJ2-3 few TRBV15 TGTGCCACCAGCAGAGCCCTAGGAAGACTAGCGGGAAAGGCAGATACGCAGTATTTT CATSRALGRLAGKADTQYF
NA 12 TRBJ1-2 NA TRBV20-1 TGCAGTGCTAGAGCCCAGCCCTATGGCTACACCTTC CSARAQPYGYTF
NA 15 TRBJ2-5 NA TRBV7-8 TGTGCCAGCAGCTTATATCCTTGGGGCCAAGAGACCCAGTACTTC CASSLYPWGQETQYF
TRBD1 15 TRBJ1-2 few TRBV9 TGTGCCAGCAGCGTAGCCGGGACAGTAAACTATGGCTACACCTTC CASSVAGTVNYGYTF
NA 13 TRBJ2-7 NA TRBV20-1 TGCAGTGCTTGGATGGAGGTAGGATACGAGCAGTACTTC CSAWMEVGYEQYF
NA 13 TRBJ2-5 NA TRBV7-9 TGTGCCAGCCTGCGATGGGGACAAGAGACCCAGTACTTC CASLRWGQETQYF
TRBD1 14 TRBJ2-5 many TRBV20-1 TGCAGTGCTAGAGACAGGGGGCGCGGGGAGACCCAGTACTTC CSARDRGRGETQYF
TRBD2 14 TRBJ2-1 many TRBV7-2 TGTGCGCCACGAGCGGGAGGGCCCTCCAATGAGCAGTTCTTC CAPRAGGPSNEQFF
NA 17 TRBJ1-6 few TRBV4-1 TGCGCCAGCAGCCAAGATCAAACGGAGGTGTATAATTCACCCCTCCACTTT CASSQDQTEVYNSPLHF
TRBD1 15 TRBJ2-3 few TRBV6-1 TGTGCCAGCAGTCGTCTCCCGGGACAGGCAGATACGCAGTATTTT CASSRLPGQADTQYF
NA 13 TRBJ1-1 NA TRBV27 TGTGCCAGCAGTTTAGTATCGGGTCCTGAAGCTTTCTTT CASSLVSGPEAFF
NA 15 TRBJ2-7 NA TRBV5-4 TGTGCCAGCAGCGTGGGGACCTCTGTTGCCAACGAGCAGTACTTC CASSVGTSVANEQYF
NA 13 TRBJ2-5 NA TRBV19 TGTGCCAGTAGTATTGGGGGATGGGAGACCCAGTACTTC CASSIGGWETQYF
NA 16 TRBJ2-2 NA TRBV10-2 TGCGCCAGCAGTGAGAGTTATCCGCTAAACACCGGGGAGCTGTTTTTT CASSESYPLNTGELFF
NA 13 TRBJ2-3 many TRBV13 TGTGCCAGCAGGAAACCAGGGACAGATACGCAGTATTTT CASRKPGTDTQYF
NA 13 TRBJ2-1 many TRBV27 TGTGCCAGCAGTTTCACAGAAGACAATGAGCAGTTCTTC CASSFTEDNEQFF
NA 16 TRBJ2-7 many TRBV6-1 TGTGCCAGCAGCGGGACCCGCCTAAGGAACGACTACGAGCAGTACTTC CASSGTRLRNDYEQYF
NA 13 TRBJ2-7 NA TRBV4-1 TGCGCCAGCAGCCAAGACCCCCGGAACGAGCAGTACTTC CASSQDPRNEQYF
NA 15 TRBJ2-1 NA TRBV3-1 TGTGCCAGCAGCCACTTGGGAGACCTGCGGGGTGAGCAGTTCTTC CASSHLGDLRGEQFF
NA 15 TRBJ2-7 many TRBV12-3/TRBV12-4 TGTGCCAGCAGTTTCGTCATCTCGGGGGCCTACGAGCAGTACTTC CASSFVISGAYEQYF
NA 15 TRBJ2-5 few TRBV5-1 TGCGCCAGCAGCCGGTTGGGTGTGGCGGAAGAGACCCAGTACTTC CASSRLGVAEETQYF
NA 17 TRBJ1-4 NA TRBV11-1 TGTGCCAGCAGCTTAGGCGTGACAGGCGGGCGGAGGGAAAAACTGTTTTTT CASSLGVTGGRREKLFF
TRBD1 11 TRBJ1-1 NA TRBV19 TGTGCCAGTAGGAGGACAGGTGAAGCTTTCTTT CASRRTGEAFF
NA 12 TRBJ1-1 few TRBV24-1 TGTGCCACCAGTGGTCGACCCGGTGAAGCTTTCTTT CATSGRPGEAFF
NA 16 TRBJ2-1 few TRBV11-2 TGTGCCAGCAGCTTAAATAGGGGCGGACCACACAATGAGCAGTTCTTC CASSLNRGGPHNEQFF
NA 10 TRBJ2-7 NA TRBV7-9 TGTGCCAGCAGCTCCCGGTCTGGGGTCTTC CASSSRSGVF
NA 13 TRBJ2-2 NA TRBV12-3/TRBV12-4 TGTGCCAGCGCCCGGTTAGCTGCCGGGGAGCTGTTTTTT CASARLAAGELFF
TRBD2 14 TRBJ2-7 NA TRBV12-3/TRBV12-4 TGTGCCAGCAGAGGCGGGAGGGCTGGCTACGAGCAGTACTTC CASRGGRAGYEQYF
NA 17 TRBJ2-3 NA TRBV5-6 TGTGCCAGCAGCTTGGGGTGGACCCAAAGGACGGGAGATACGCAGTATTTT CASSLGWTQRTGDTQYF
TRBD2 17 TRBJ2-3 few TRBV20-1 TGCAGTGCTAGAGAGGGGCTCGGGACTAGCGCATCGGATACGCAGTATTTT CSAREGLGTSASDTQYF
TRBD1 13 TRBJ2-1 NA TRBV29-1 TGCAGCACCGGGACAGGGGTCATACCTGAGCAGTTCTTC CSTGTGVIPEQFF
NA 14 TRBJ2-5 few TRBV4-2 TGTGCCAGCAGCCCTGGGCTCCTAGCGGAGACCCAGTACTTC CASSPGLLAETQYF
TRBD2 16 TRBJ2-1 few TRBV12-3/TRBV12-4 TGTGCCAGCAGCTCCTGGACTAGCGGGGACCACAATGAGCAGTTCTTC CASSSWTSGDHNEQFF
NA 17 TRBJ1-5 NA TRBV4-1 TGCGCCAGCAGCCATGAGGAGGGGGGCTCAGTAGGGCAGCCCCAGCATTTT CASSHEEGGSVGQPQHF